This TCR beta chain was captured in a study of beta chain features in type 1 diabetes. The wider study: Healthy donors and patients had similar age, gender and cell yields. Study-wide points: Fewer insertions but more deletions were seen at VDJ junctions in type 1 diabetes patients. In all four CD4+ subsets, TCRB CDR3 length was significantly, moderately reduced in type 1 diabetes.

This clone occurred a few times. The antigen remains unidentified. Trimming cost V 3 bases and J 2 bases, with 4 bases left between them. CDR3 length equals 13 residues. The V gene's germline CDR1 is MGHDK and CDR2 SYGVNS. The isolated RNA, all of it, was reverse transcribed, so expressed TCRB transcripts were what got sequenced. Produced via immunoSEQ multiplex PCR; TCRdb's table is partial and in-frame only. The sample holds hundreds of thousands of clones, over 13% seen once. The V gene is TRBV25-1, the J gene TRBJ2-2; D is unresolved. Material: naive CD4+ T cells from blood. The clonotype originates from a man aged 18 to 30 with type 1 diabetes. The DNA of the CDR3 is TGTGCCAGCAGTGACAGTAACACCGGGGAGCTGTTTTTT. This gives the protein CASSDSNTGELFF.